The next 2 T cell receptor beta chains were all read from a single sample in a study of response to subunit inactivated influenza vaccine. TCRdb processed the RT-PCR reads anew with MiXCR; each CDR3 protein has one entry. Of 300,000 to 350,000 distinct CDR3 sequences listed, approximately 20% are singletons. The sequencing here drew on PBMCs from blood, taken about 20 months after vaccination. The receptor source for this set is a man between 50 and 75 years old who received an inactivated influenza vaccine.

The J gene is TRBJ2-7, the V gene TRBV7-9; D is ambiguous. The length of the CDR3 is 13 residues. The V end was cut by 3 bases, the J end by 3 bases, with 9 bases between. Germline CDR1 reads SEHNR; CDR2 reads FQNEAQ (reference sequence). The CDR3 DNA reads TGTGCCAGCAGCTTTGCTCCGATCTACGAGCAGTACTTC. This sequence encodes CASSFAPIYEQYF.

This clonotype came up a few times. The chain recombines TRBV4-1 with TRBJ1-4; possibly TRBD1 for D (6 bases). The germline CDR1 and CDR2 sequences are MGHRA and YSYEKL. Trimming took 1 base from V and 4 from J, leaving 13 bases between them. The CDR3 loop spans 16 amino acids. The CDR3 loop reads CASSQARGSGNEKLFF. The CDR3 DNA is TGCGCCAGCAGCCAAGCCAGGGGATCCGGTAATGAAAAACTGTTTTTT.